These T cell receptor beta chains were read from a single sample in a study of cytomegalovirus exposure and HLA in healthy donors. Sequenced by immunoSEQ multiplex PCR; TCRdb stores in-frame clones only, minus some. The sample's table shows approximately 54,000 clones. Sequencing was performed on PBMCs. These receptors were obtained from a middle-aged woman in good health and CMV-seronegative. Each CDR3 is given with its conserved first and last residue. The D gene is left open where the match is weak.

TRBJ2-1 | 17 | TRBD2 | TRBV18 | CASSLLGAGGSDNEQFF
TRBJ2-7 | 16 | NA | TRBV5-8 | CASSLTGTSSSYEQYF
TRBJ1-2 | 14 | TRBD1 | TRBV7-9 | CASSRGTGDDGYTF
TRBJ1-1 | 14 | TRBD1 | TRBV29-1 | CSVAGQASFTEAFF
TRBJ2-7 | 13 | TRBD2 | TRBV10-2 | CASRAGTSGEQYF
TRBJ2-5 | 15 | NA | TRBV6-5 | CASSYSWRGQETQYF
TRBJ2-7 | 14 | TRBD1 | TRBV19 | CASRGQGDAYEQYF
TRBJ2-1 | 15 | TRBD2 | TRBV9 | CASSASSGTINEQFF
TRBJ2-3 | 13 | NA | TRBV13 | CASSWVTSDTQYF
TRBJ1-2 | 13 | NA | TRBV28 | CASGAGTGYGYTF
TRBJ1-6 | 15 | TRBD1 | TRBV4-2 | CASSQGQGENSPLHF
TRBJ2-3 | 11 | NA | TRBV19 | CASSIRDTQYF
TRBJ2-1 | 19 | TRBD2 | TRBV6-4 | CAREGLAVLGGSVYNEQFF
TRBJ2-1 | 16 | NA | TRBV18 | CASSPQGKRKGNEQFF
TRBJ2-2 | 19 | TRBD2 | TRBV18 | CASSPRRTSGAPNTGELFF
TRBJ1-3 | 17 | TRBD1 | TRBV6-1 | CASSEFRQGGSGNTIYF
TRBJ2-7 | 16 | NA | TRBV4-1 | CASSHLSDKSAYEQYF
TRBJ1-1 | 13 | TRBD1 | TRBV28 | CASRGTGLYGAFF
TRBJ2-3 | 16 | TRBD2 | TRBV11-2 | CASSTGTRWSTDTQYF
TRBJ2-1 | 12 | NA | TRBV30 | CAWTNLYNEQFF
TRBJ1-2 | 16 | NA | TRBV19 | CASSTSREALIYGYTF
TRBJ1-4 | 16 | NA | TRBV4-1 | CASSHYTGASMEKLFF
TRBJ1-1 | 14 | NA | TRBV5-1 | CASTFVRGVTEAFF
TRBJ1-2 | 15 | TRBD1 | TRBV7-9 | CASSSGQGLDYGYTF
TRBJ1-6 | 17 | TRBD1 | TRBV5-1 | CASSLFGTGENNSPLHF
TRBJ2-7 | 14 | TRBD2 | TRBV9 | CASSTGLAAYEQYF
TRBJ2-5 | 15 | NA | TRBV18 | CASSPRSGVGETQYF
TRBJ2-7 | 14 | TRBD1 | TRBV9 | CASSVRTGEGEQYF
TRBJ2-7 | 14 | NA | TRBV6-6 | CASSYDGVVGEQYF
TRBJ1-5 | 15 | NA | TRBV2 | CASNPGGDENQPQHF
TRBJ1-1 | 12 | NA | TRBV30 | CAWGRRVREAFF
TRBJ2-1 | 11 | NA | TRBV19 | CASSIRDNLFF
TRBJ2-7 | 14 | NA | TRBV6-5 | CASSTSASRYEQYF
TRBJ2-5 | 14 | NA | TRBV7-9 | CASSSLRGQETQYF
TRBJ2-1 | 17 | TRBD1 | TRBV28 | CASSLYPQGTVDNEQFF
TRBJ1-5 | 17 | NA | TRBV19 | CASRPPGMTAGGQHQHF
TRBJ2-7 | 12 | NA | TRBV7-9 | CASSLTAAEQYF
TRBJ1-2 | 15 | TRBD1 | TRBV7-9 | CASSLEGRGTGGYTF
TRBJ2-7 | 14 | NA | TRBV4-3 | CASSQEVSSYEQYF
TRBJ1-1 | 11 | NA | TRBV7-9 | CASSSVTEAFF
TRBJ2-5 | 13 | TRBD1 | TRBV11-1 | CASSQDREETQYF